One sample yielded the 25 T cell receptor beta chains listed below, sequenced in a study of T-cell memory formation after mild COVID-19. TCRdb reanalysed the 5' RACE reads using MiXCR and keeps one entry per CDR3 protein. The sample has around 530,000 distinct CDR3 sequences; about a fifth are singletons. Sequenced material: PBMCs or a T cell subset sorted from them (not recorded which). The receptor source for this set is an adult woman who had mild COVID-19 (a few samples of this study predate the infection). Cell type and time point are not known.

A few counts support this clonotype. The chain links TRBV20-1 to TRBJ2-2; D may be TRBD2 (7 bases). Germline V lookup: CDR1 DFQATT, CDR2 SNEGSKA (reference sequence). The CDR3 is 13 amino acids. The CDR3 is CRAGGATTGELFF. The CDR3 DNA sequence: TGCAGAGCTGGGGGGGCCACCACCGGGGAGCTGTTTTTT.

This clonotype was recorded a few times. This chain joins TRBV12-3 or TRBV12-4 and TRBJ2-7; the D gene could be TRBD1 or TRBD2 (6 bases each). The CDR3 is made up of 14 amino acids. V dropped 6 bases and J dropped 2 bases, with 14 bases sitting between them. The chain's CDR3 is CASSLTGRPYEQYF. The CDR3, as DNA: TGTGCCAGCAGCCTCACAGGGAGGCCCTACGAGCAGTACTTC.

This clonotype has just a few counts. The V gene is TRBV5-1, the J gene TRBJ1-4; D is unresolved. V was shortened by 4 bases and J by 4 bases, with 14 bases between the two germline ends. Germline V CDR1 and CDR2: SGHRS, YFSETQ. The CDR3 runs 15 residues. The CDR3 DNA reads TGCGCCAGCAGCCCCGGTTCGAGGAATAATGAAAAACTGTTTTTT. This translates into CASSPGSRNNEKLFF. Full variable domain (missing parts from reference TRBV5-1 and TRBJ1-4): KAGVTQTPRYLIKTRGQQVTLSCSPISGHRSVSWYQQTPGQGLQFLFEYFSETQRNKGNFPGRFSGRQFSNSRSEMNVSTLELGDSALYLCASSPGSRNNEKLFFGSGTQLSVL.

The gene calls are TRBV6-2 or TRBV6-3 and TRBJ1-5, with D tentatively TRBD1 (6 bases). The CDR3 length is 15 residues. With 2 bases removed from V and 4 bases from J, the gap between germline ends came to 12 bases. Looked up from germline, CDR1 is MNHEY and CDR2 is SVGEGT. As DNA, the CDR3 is TGTGCCAGCAGTTACACTAACAGGGTAAATCAGCCCCAGCATTTT. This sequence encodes CASSYTNRVNQPQHF.

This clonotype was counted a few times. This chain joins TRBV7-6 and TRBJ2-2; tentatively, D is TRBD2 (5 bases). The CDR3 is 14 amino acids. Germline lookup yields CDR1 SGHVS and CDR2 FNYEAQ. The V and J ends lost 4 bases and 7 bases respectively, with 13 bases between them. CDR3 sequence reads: CASSSVTRVGELFF. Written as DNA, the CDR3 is TGTGCCAGCAGCTCAGTAACTAGGGTCGGGGAGCTGTTTTTT.

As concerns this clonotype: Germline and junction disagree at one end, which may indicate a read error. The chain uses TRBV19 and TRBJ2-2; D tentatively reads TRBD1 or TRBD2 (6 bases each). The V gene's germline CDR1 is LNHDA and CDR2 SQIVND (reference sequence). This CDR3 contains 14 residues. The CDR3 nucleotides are TGTGCCAGTAGGCCTACAACTATTGGAGGGGGGCTGTTTTTT. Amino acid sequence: CASRPTTIGGGLFF.

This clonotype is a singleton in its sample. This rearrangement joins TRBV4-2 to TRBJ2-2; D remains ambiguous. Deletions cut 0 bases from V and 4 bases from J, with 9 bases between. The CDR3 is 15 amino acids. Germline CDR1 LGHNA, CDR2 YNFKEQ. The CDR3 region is CASSQDSKGTGELFF. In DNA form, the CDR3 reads TGTGCCAGCAGCCAAGACTCGAAGGGCACCGGGGAGCTGTTTTTT.

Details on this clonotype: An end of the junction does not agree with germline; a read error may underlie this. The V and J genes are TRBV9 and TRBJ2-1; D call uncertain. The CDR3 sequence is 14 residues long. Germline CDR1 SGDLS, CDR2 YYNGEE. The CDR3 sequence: CASSVATAYHEQFF. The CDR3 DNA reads TGTGCCAGCAGCGTGGCGACTGCCTACCATGAGCAGTTCTTC.

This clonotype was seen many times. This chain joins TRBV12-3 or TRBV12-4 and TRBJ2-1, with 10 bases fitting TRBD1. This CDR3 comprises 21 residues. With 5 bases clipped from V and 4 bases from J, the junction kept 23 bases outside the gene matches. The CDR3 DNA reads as TGTGCCAGCAGTCCTATCTTGGGACAGGGGTCTAACCCGAGCAAGTACAATGAGCAGTTCTTC. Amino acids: CASSPILGQGSNPSKYNEQFF.

The CDR3 bases are TGTGCCAGCAGCCTCCCGTCCGCGGCCGGATTATCGGTTGGTACGCAGTATTTT. Its protein product is CASSLPSAAGLSVGTQYF. The chain is built from TRBV7-9 and TRBJ2-3; D gene ambiguous. Looked up from germline, CDR1 is SEHNR and CDR2 is FQNEAQ (reference sequence). V lost 5 bases and J lost 8, with 29 bases in between. The CDR3 is 18 residues long.

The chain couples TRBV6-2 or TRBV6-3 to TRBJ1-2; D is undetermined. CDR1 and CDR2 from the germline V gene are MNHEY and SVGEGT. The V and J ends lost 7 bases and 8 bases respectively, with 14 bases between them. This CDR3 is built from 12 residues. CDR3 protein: CASTNDRGGYTF. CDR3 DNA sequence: TGTGCCAGCACTAACGACCGAGGGGGCTACACCTTC.

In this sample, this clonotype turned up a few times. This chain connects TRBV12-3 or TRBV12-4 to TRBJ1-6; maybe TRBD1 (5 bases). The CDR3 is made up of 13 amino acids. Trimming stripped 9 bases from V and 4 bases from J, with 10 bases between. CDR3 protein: CASHGGYNSPLHF. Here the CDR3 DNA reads TGTGCCAGTCACGGGGGTTATAATTCACCCCTCCACTTT.

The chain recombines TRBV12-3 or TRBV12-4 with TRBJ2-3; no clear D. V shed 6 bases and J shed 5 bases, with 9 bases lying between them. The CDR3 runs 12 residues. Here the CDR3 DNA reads TGTGCCAGCAGCGAGCTTAAAGATACGCAGTATTTT. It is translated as CASSELKDTQYF.

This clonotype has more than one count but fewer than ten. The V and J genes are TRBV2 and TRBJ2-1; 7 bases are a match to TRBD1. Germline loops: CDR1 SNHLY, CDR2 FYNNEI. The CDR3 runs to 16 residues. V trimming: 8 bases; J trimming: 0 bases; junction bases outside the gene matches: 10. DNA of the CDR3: TGTGCCAGCCCCGGGACAGACCCCAGCTCCTACAATGAGCAGTTCTTC. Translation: CASPGTDPSSYNEQFF.

The CDR3 spells CSGLAGSTDTQYF. The CDR3 nucleotides are TGCAGCGGACTAGCGGGAAGCACAGATACGCAGTATTTT. The V gene is TRBV20-1, the J gene TRBJ2-3; TRBD2 matches at 12 bases. In germline, CDR1 is DFQATT, CDR2 SNEGSKA (reference sequence). The CDR3 runs to 13 residues.

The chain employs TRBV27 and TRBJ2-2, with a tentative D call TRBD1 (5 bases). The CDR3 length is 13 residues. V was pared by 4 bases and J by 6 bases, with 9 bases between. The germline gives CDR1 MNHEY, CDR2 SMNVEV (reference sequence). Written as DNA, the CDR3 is TGTGCCAGCAGTTGGGGCTCTGCCGGGGAGCTGTTTTTT. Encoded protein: CASSWGSAGELFF.

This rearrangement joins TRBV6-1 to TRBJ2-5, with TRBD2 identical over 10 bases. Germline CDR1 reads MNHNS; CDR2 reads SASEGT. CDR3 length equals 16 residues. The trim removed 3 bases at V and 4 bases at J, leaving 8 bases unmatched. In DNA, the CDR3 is TGTGCCAGCAGTGAGGCTATAGCGGGGGGAACAGAGACCCAGTACTTC. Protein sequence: CASSEAIAGGTETQYF.

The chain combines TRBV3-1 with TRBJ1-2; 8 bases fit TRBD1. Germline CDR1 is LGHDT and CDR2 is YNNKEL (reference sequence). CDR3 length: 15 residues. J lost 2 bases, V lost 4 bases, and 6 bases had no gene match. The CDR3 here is CASSLPGTGNYGYTF. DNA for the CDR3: TGTGCCAGCAGCCTTCCCGGGACAGGCAACTATGGCTACACCTTC.

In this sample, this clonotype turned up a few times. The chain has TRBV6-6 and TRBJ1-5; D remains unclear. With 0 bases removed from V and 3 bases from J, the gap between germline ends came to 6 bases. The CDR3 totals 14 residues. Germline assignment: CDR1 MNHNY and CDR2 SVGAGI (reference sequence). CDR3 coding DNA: TGTGCCAGCAGTTACTCGACGGACAATCAGCCCCAGCATTTT. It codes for CASSYSTDNQPQHF.

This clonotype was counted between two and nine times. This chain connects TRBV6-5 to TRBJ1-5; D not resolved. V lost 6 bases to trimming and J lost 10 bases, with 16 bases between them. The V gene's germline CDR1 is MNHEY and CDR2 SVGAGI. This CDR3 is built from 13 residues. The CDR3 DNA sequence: TGTGCCAGCAGAATCGGACCGGGCATTCCCCAGCATTTT. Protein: CASRIGPGIPQHF.

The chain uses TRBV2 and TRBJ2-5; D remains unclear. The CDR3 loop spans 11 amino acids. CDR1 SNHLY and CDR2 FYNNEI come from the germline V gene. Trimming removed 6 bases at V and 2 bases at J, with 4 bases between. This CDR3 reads CASRTQETQYF. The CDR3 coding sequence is TGTGCCAGCAGAACACAAGAGACCCAGTACTTC.

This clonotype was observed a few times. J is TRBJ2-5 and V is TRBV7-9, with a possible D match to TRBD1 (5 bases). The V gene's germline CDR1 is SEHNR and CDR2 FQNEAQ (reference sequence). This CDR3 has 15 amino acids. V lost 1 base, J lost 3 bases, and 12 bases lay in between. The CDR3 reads CASSLVGRGEETQYF. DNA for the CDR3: TGTGCCAGCAGCTTAGTGGGTAGGGGCGAAGAGACCCAGTACTTC.

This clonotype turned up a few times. CDR3: CASSLGDSYYGYTF. CDR3 bases: TGTGCCAGCAGCTTGGGGGACAGCTACTATGGCTACACCTTC. The chain has TRBV5-8 and TRBJ1-2, with TRBD1 identical over 7 bases. The CDR3 length is 14 residues. Unmatched junction bases numbered 2, after V lost 0 bases and J lost 3 bases. Germline loops: CDR1 SGHTS, CDR2 YDEGEE.

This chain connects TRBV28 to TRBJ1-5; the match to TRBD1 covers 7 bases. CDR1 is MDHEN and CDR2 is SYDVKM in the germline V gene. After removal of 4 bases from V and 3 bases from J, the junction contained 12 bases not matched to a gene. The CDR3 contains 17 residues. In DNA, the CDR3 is TGTGCCAGCAGTTCTACGTTTCCGGGACAGCTCAATCAGCCCCAGCATTTT. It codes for CASSSTFPGQLNQPQHF.

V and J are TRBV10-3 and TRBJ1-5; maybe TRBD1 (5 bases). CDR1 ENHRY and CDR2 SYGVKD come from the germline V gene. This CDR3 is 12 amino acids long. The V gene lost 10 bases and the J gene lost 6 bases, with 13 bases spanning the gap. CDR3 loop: CATGLQGQPQHF. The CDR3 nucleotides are TGTGCCACCGGACTCCAGGGTCAGCCCCAGCATTTT.